A single sample is the source of the 30 T cell receptor beta chains below, sequenced in a study of tissue T cells after allogeneic stem cell transplantation. The table came from immunoSEQ multiplex PCR; TCRdb's copy has only in-frame clones and leaves some out. The sample lists approximately 47,000 clones; about 73% were seen once. Sequenced material: sorted cells pooled from one or two spleens. The receptors shown here come from a pool of C57BL/6 mice in good health.

As for this clone: All gene names here are mouse names. The read terminates 1 residue before the CDR3 end, so the remaining end is supplied by the germline J gene. The J gene is TRBJ2-4, the V gene TRBV31; D is undetermined. The germline gives CDR1 GKSSPN, CDR2 SITVG. CDR3 length: 13 residues. Trimming took 0 bases from V and 6 from J, leaving 10 bases between them. CDR3 DNA (partial): TGTGCCTGGAGTCTCCGGGGTGGGAACACCTTGTAC. This translates into CAWSLRGGNTLY. In full, the CDR3 reads CAWSLRGGNTLYF. The variable domain in full, with the rest retrieved from reference TRBV31 and TRBJ2-4, is AQTIHQWPVAEIKAVGSPLSLGCTIKGKSSPNLYWYWQATGGTLQQLFYSITVGQVESVVQLNLSASRPKDDQFILSTEKLLLSHSGFYLCAWSLRGGNTLYFGAGTRLSVL.

Of note for this clone: The gene names here belong to mouse. The sequenced fragment ends 1 residue before the CDR3 boundary, so the rest is inferred from the germline J gene. The chain is built from TRBV13-2 and TRBJ2-7, with D perhaps matching TRBD1 (6 bases). The germline V gene encodes CDR1 NNHNN and CDR2 SYGAGS (reference sequence). Between the trimmed V and J ends, which lost 3 bases and 4 bases, there was a span of 11 bases. The CDR3 loop spans 13 amino acids. Partial CDR3 DNA: TGTGCCAGCGGTGTCCCAGACAGGTATGAACAGTAC. This codes for CASGVPDRYEQY. The full CDR3 is CASGVPDRYEQYF.

In its sample, this clone was seen a few times. Genes and germline come from the mouse. The CDR3 end lies 1 residue beyond the end of the read and is filled in from the germline J gene. The V and J genes are TRBV20 and TRBJ2-7; possible D gene TRBD2, 5 bases. Trimming left V 0 bases short and J 4 bases short, with 7 bases between. Germline loops: CDR1 GFQATS, CDR2 STVNSAI. The CDR3 covers 12 residues. This chain's CDR3 is CGARDLGYEQYF. The sequenced part of the CDR3 DNA is TGTGGTGCTAGGGATCTGGGTTATGAACAGTAC.

A remark on this clone: Gene names follow the mouse nomenclature. The read is 1 residue too short to cover the CDR3 end, so that end is filled in from the germline J gene. The rearrangement joins TRBV15 to TRBJ2-7; D is ambiguous. V lost 6 bases and J lost 6, with 9 bases in between. This CDR3 region has 11 residues. Germline loops: CDR1 SGHND, CDR2 FRSKSL. CDR3 DNA (partial): TGTGCCAGCAGATCCGGGGTTGAACAGTAC. Translating gives CASRSGVEQY. The whole CDR3 is CASRSGVEQYF.

Turning to this clone: Germline and genes: mouse. This CDR3 reads CASSPLDNQDTQYF. The sequenced CDR3 bases are TGTGCCAGCAGCCCACTGGATAACCAAGACACCCAGTAC. The chain employs TRBV15 and TRBJ2-5; the D gene is possibly TRBD2 (5 bases). Sequencing ends 1 residue short of the CDR3 end; the germline J gene provides the rest. The germline CDR1 and CDR2 sequences are SGHND and FRSKSL. The CDR3 length is 14 residues. V lost 6 bases and J lost 0, with 10 bases in between.

This clone was seen more than once but under ten times. The gene names here belong to mouse. The CDR3 end falls 1 residue outside the read, so it is completed with the germline J gene. The chain has TRBV19 and TRBJ2-7; TRBD2 matches 11 bases. The CDR3 contains 14 residues. The germline gives CDR1 FNHDT, CDR2 SITEND (reference sequence). The V gene end was trimmed by 5 bases and the J gene end by 1 base; junction bases not matched to a gene: 2. The CDR3 spells CASSDWGGSYEQYF. The sequenced CDR3 bases are TGTGCCAGCAGCGACTGGGGGGGTTCCTATGAACAGTAC. Full variable domain (missing parts from reference TRBV19 and TRBJ2-7): GGIITQTPKFLIGQEGQKLTLKCQQNFNHDTMYWYRQDSGKGLRLIYYSITENDLQKGDLSEGYDASREKKSSFSLTVTSAQKNEMAVFLCASSDWGGSYEQYFGPGTRLTVL.

Comment on this clone: Each gene name is a mouse one. The DNA ends 1 residue before the CDR3 does, and the rest of the CDR3 is filled in from the germline J gene. The chain carries TRBV15 and TRBJ1-1; D is uncertain. The V end lost 2 bases, the J end lost 0 bases, and 4 bases lay between the germline ends. The germline CDR1 and CDR2 sequences are SGHND and FRSKSL. The CDR3 runs to 13 residues. The CDR3 DNA, read in part, is TGTGCCAGCAGTTTAAGACAGAACACAGAAGTCTTC. Its protein is CASSLRQNTEVF. The complete CDR3 sequence is CASSLRQNTEVFF.

Worth noting for this clone: The gene names given are mouse names. The read falls 1 residue short of the CDR3 end, and the missing part is taken from the germline J gene. The chain employs TRBV13-1 and TRBJ2-5, with unresolved D. The ends were cut back, 2 bases at V and 10 bases at J, with 8 bases in the middle. The germline gives CDR1 NSHNY, CDR2 SYGAGN. The CDR3 is 11 amino acids. The covered CDR3 bases are TGTGCCAGCAGTGACGGCCCTTCCCAGTAC. Its protein is CASSDGPSQY. The whole CDR3 sequence reads CASSDGPSQYF.

Note on this clone: Genes here carry mouse names. The read terminates 1 residue before the CDR3 end, so the remaining end is supplied by the germline J gene. The V gene is TRBV13-3, the J gene TRBJ2-3; TRBD2 matches 9 bases. Losses at the gene ends were 4 bases for V and 4 bases for J; bases not matched to a gene: 7. Per the germline V gene, CDR1 is NNHDY and CDR2 is SYVADS. The CDR3 consists of 15 residues. The CDR3 DNA, read in part, is TGTGCCAGCAGTTTATGGGGGGGCGCCCCAGAAACGCTGTAT. Its translation: CASSLWGGAPETLY. From start to end, the CDR3 is CASSLWGGAPETLYF.

With respect to this clone: The gene names here belong to mouse. The CDR3 is cut off 1 residue early in the read; its end comes from the germline J gene. The genes are TRBV13-1 and TRBJ1-5, with unresolved D. Trimming removed 4 bases at V and 0 bases at J, with 5 bases between. CDR1 NSHNY and CDR2 SYGAGN come from the germline V gene. This CDR3 has 13 residues. The sequenced part of the CDR3 DNA is TGTGCCAGCAGTAGGAATAACAACCAGGCTCCGCTT. Translation: CASSRNNNQAPL. The entire CDR3 is CASSRNNNQAPLF.

With regard to this clone: Gene and germline names: mouse. The CDR3 end is not reached by the read, which stops 1 residue before it; the germline J gene fills it in. The rearrangement links TRBV2 to TRBJ2-2; D is undetermined. The V gene's germline CDR1 is LGHNA and CDR2 YSYQKL. V was shortened by 0 bases and J by 4 bases, with 6 bases between the two germline ends. The CDR3 spans 14 residues. This CDR3 reads CASSQENPTGQLYF. CDR3 DNA (partial): TGTGCCAGCAGCCAAGAAAATCCCACCGGGCAGCTCTAC.

This clone has a single count. Here the gene names and germline are mouse. Read data end 1 residue before the CDR3 end; the end is taken from the germline J gene. The chain recombines TRBV16 with TRBJ1-3; the D gene is possibly TRBD1 (5 bases). The V end was cut by 5 bases, the J end by 3 bases, with 11 bases between. CDR3 length: 14 amino acids. Germline loops: CDR1 SGHSA, CDR2 FRNQAP. Partial CDR3 DNA: TGTGCAAGCAGCCTAGGGGATGGTGGAAATACGCTCTAT. Its translation is CASSLGDGGNTLY. The complete CDR3 reads CASSLGDGGNTLYF.

A note on this clone: Any gene name here is a mouse gene name. The read is 1 residue too short to cover the CDR3 end, so that end is filled in from the germline J gene. The chain combines TRBV26 with TRBJ2-3, with 10 bases aligning to TRBD1. After removal of 5 bases from V and 1 base from J, the junction contained 6 bases not matched to a gene. The germline V gene has CDR1 KGHPV and CDR2 FQNQEV (reference sequence). The CDR3 runs 16 residues. The sequenced CDR3 bases are TGTGCCAGCAGTAGGGACAGGGGTGGAGGTGCAGAAACGCTGTAT. Translation: CASSRDRGGGAETLY. The CDR3 reads in full as CASSRDRGGGAETLYF.

To note about this clone: Gene names are the mouse ones. The read ends 1 residue early relative to the CDR3; the germline J gene fills the gap. This chain connects TRBV3 to TRBJ1-1; D possibly corresponds to TRBD1 (5 bases). Trimming removed 5 bases from V and 4 bases from J, with 11 bases in between. The germline CDR1 and CDR2 sequences are SNHLY and FYNGKV (reference sequence). The CDR3 has 13 residues. CDR3 sequence reads: CASSPRGGTEVFF. The CDR3 DNA, read in part, is TGTGCCAGCAGCCCTCGGGGGGGCACAGAAGTCTTC. Full variable domain (missing parts from reference TRBV3 and TRBJ1-1): GPKVLQIPSHQIIDMGQMVTLNCDPVSNHLYFYWYKQILGQQMEFLVNFYNGKVMEKSKLFKDQFSVERPDGSYFTLKIQPTALEDSAVYFCASSPRGGTEVFFGKGTRLTVV.

As for this clone: Gene names denote mouse genes. Read data end 1 residue before the CDR3 end; the end is taken from the germline J gene. This chain links TRBV3 with TRBJ1-4; no reliable D call. Trimming took off 1 base at V and 5 bases at J, with 2 bases between the two ends. CDR3 length: 12 amino acids. CDR1 is SNHLY and CDR2 is FYNGKV in the germline V gene (reference sequence). The sequenced CDR3 bases are TGTGCCAGCAGCTTAGAGAACGAAAGATTATTT. Amino acids: CASSLENERLF. The whole CDR3 is CASSLENERLFF.

A note on this clone: Genes and germline are mouse. Read sequence stops 1 residue before the CDR3 end, and the germline J gene provides the missing end. J is TRBJ2-5 and V is TRBV5, with 8 bases lining up with TRBD2. Germline V gene sequence: CDR1 LGHNA, CDR2 YNLKQL (reference sequence). CDR3 size: 16 residues. V lost 2 bases and J lost 1; bases outside the gene matches: 5. The covered CDR3 bases are TGTGCCAGCAGCCAAAGACTGGGGCGGGACCAAGACACCCAGTAC. Translated, it gives CASSQRLGRDQDTQY. The CDR3 reads in full as CASSQRLGRDQDTQYF.

As to this clone: Gene names follow the mouse nomenclature. The read ends 1 residue before the CDR3 terminus; that terminus is restored from the germline J gene. The chain is built from TRBV2 and TRBJ2-1, with 8 bases lining up with TRBD2. V was clipped by 3 bases and J by 7 bases; unmatched bases: 5. The CDR3 loop spans 14 amino acids. The V gene's germline CDR1 is LGHNA and CDR2 YSYQKL. CDR3 amino acids: CASSHLGGLAEQFF. The covered CDR3 bases are TGTGCCAGCAGCCATCTGGGGGGACTAGCTGAGCAGTTC.

With regard to this clone: The listed genes are named as in mouse. The read halts 1 residue ahead of the CDR3 end, with the missing end drawn from the germline J gene. The gene calls are TRBV13-2 and TRBJ1-4; perhaps TRBD1 as D (6 bases). The germline V gene has CDR1 NNHNN and CDR2 SYGAGS (reference sequence). The V end lost 2 bases, the J end lost 5 bases, and 13 bases lay between the germline ends. The CDR3 sequence is 15 residues long. The CDR3 bases that were read are TGTGCCAGCGGTGAGATGGGGGGCGGAAACGAAAGATTATTT. Amino acids: CASGEMGGGNERLF. The CDR3, in full, reads CASGEMGGGNERLFF.

Regarding this clone: Genes and germline are mouse. The read ends 1 residue early relative to the CDR3; the germline J gene fills the gap. The same CDR3 is also encoded by other DNA sequences in this sample. The V and J genes are TRBV12-2 and TRBJ1-2; no reliable D call. The CDR3 totals 11 residues. Trimming stripped 0 bases from V and 2 bases from J, with 0 bases between. The germline gives CDR1 SGHLS, CDR2 HYDKME. The CDR3 region is CASSLNSDYTF. The CDR3 bases that were read are TGTGCCAGCTCTCTCAACTCCGACTACACC.

Turning to this clone: Genes and germline are mouse. The sequence runs out 1 residue before the end of the CDR3; the remainder is reconstructed from the germline J gene. This chain uses TRBV31 with TRBJ2-7, with 7 bases fitting TRBD2. The length of the CDR3 is 15 residues. Germline trimming cut 0 bases from V and 0 bases from J; bases unmatched to any gene: 5. Germline V CDR1 and CDR2: GKSSPN, SITVG. The DNA read from the CDR3 is TGTGCCTGGAGTCTACTCTGGGGGAGCTCCTATGAACAGTAC. It is translated as CAWSLLWGSSYEQY. The entire CDR3 is CAWSLLWGSSYEQYF.

A word on this clone: Any gene name here is a mouse gene name. The missing CDR3 end, 1 residue past where the read stops, is filled in from the germline J gene. Additional DNA sequences in this sample encode the identical CDR3. The rearrangement uses TRBV16 and TRBJ2-3; TRBD2 matches 10 bases. V dropped 4 bases and J dropped 1; count of bases not matched to a gene: 2. Germline V CDR1 and CDR2: SGHSA, FRNQAP. The CDR3 consists of 15 residues. CDR3 DNA (partial): TGTGCAAGCAGCTCGGGACTGGGGCGTGCAGAAACGCTGTAT. As protein: CASSSGLGRAETLY. The whole CDR3 sequence reads CASSSGLGRAETLYF. The full variable domain, rest sourced from reference TRBV16 and TRBJ2-3, is NAGVIQTPRHKVTGKGQEATLWCEPISGHSAVFWYRQTIVQGLEFLTYFRNQAPIDDSGMPKERFSAQMPNQSHSTLKIQSTQPQDSAVYLCASSSGLGRAETLYFGSGTRLTVL.

Details on this clone: Each gene name is a mouse one. The read ends 1 residue shy of where the CDR3 ends; the end is completed using the germline J gene. The V gene is TRBV31, the J gene TRBJ2-5; TRBD1 or TRBD2 may be the D gene (5 bases each). The CDR3 covers 16 residues. Germline loops: CDR1 GKSSPN, CDR2 SITVG. Trimming removed 3 bases from V and 0 bases from J, with 16 bases in between. The CDR3 protein is CAWSPSRDPNQDTQYF. CDR3 bases read: TGTGCCTGGAGCCCTTCCCGGGACCCTAACCAAGACACCCAGTAC.

In regard to this clone: The listed genes are named as in mouse. Read coverage stops 1 residue before the CDR3 terminus; the germline J gene supplies the remainder. The genes are TRBV13-2 and TRBJ1-2, with D possibly matching TRBD1 (5 bases). The CDR3 loop spans 15 amino acids. Germline values: CDR1 NNHNN, CDR2 SYGAGS (reference sequence). V was cut by 0 bases and J by 1 base, with 10 bases left in between. The CDR3 sequence is CASGDVQGVNSDYTF. The sequenced CDR3 bases are TGTGCCAGCGGTGATGTCCAGGGAGTAAACTCCGACTACACC.

This clone appeared a single time. Here the gene names and germline are mouse. The sequenced fragment ends 1 residue before the CDR3 boundary, so the rest is inferred from the germline J gene. The chain links TRBV31 to TRBJ2-7, with 10 bases identical to TRBD1. With V trimmed by 3 bases and J by 7 bases, 6 bases remained unmatched. The CDR3 is made up of 13 amino acids. Per the germline V gene, CDR1 is GKSSPN and CDR2 is SITVG. The sequenced part of the CDR3 DNA is TGTGCCTGGAGCCGGGACAGGGGAGGGGAACAGTAC. Translation: CAWSRDRGGEQY. The full CDR3 protein is CAWSRDRGGEQYF.

Points on this clone: The gene symbols are mouse symbols. The CDR3 end lies 1 residue beyond the end of the read and is filled in from the germline J gene. The rearrangement links TRBV31 to TRBJ2-3; 7 nucleotides match TRBD2. There are 15 residues in the CDR3. Germline V gives CDR1 GKSSPN, CDR2 SITVG. V gave up 2 bases and J gave up 0 bases; unmatched junction bases: 5. The sequenced CDR3 bases are TGTGCCTGGAGTTTACTGGGGAGTAGTGCAGAAACGCTGTAT. Translation: CAWSLLGSSAETLY. The full CDR3 protein is CAWSLLGSSAETLYF.

Regarding this clone: Here the gene names and germline are mouse. Sequencing ends 1 residue short of the CDR3 end; the germline J gene provides the rest. The chain recombines TRBV3 with TRBJ2-5, with TRBD2 as a possible D gene (6 bases). There are 15 residues in the CDR3. Germline assignment: CDR1 SNHLY and CDR2 FYNGKV (reference sequence). V gave up 0 bases and J gave up 6 bases, with 13 bases separating them. The CDR3 loop reads CASSLAAGEGDTQYF. The covered CDR3 bases are TGTGCCAGCAGCTTAGCGGCTGGGGAGGGGGACACCCAGTAC.

Worth noting for this clone: Mouse germline and gene names are used. The sequenced fragment ends 1 residue before the CDR3 boundary, so the rest is inferred from the germline J gene. V is TRBV31 and J is TRBJ2-1; 9 nucleotides align to TRBD1. CDR3 length: 16 residues. V gave up 0 bases and J gave up 7 bases; unmatched junction bases: 10. CDR1 is GKSSPN and CDR2 is SITVG in the germline V gene. CDR3 bases read: TGTGCCTGGAGTCTATGGGGACAGGGAGGAAGGGCTGAGCAGTTC. As protein: CAWSLWGQGGRAEQF. The entire CDR3 protein reads CAWSLWGQGGRAEQFF.

This clone was picked up one time. Gene names and germline match the mouse. The observed sequence ends 1 residue before the CDR3 terminus, with the missing tail filled in from the germline J gene. The rearrangement uses TRBV12-2 and TRBJ1-6, with TRBD1 as a possible D gene (5 bases). TRBJ1-6 is an open reading frame, and its role is uncertain. V gave up 0 bases and J gave up 6 bases, with 8 bases separating them. The CDR3 covers 14 residues. CDR1 and CDR2 from the germline V gene are SGHLS and HYDKME. This CDR3 reads CASSLAQGNSPLYF. CDR3 DNA (partial): TGTGCCAGCTCTCTCGCCCAGGGTAATTCGCCCCTCTAC.

A note on this clone: Germline and genes: mouse. The sequence runs out 1 residue before the end of the CDR3; the remainder is reconstructed from the germline J gene. The chain employs TRBV31 and TRBJ1-2, with D possibly matching TRBD1 (5 bases). Germline V gives CDR1 GKSSPN, CDR2 SITVG. Trimming took 7 bases from V and 4 from J, leaving 13 bases between them. This CDR3 region has 12 residues. CDR3 amino acids: CASRQSGSDYTF. The CDR3 DNA, read in part, is TGTGCCTCTCGACAGTCCGGCTCCGACTACACC.

As to this clone: Gene labels here are mouse ones. The read is 1 residue too short to cover the CDR3 end, so that end is filled in from the germline J gene. The chain uses TRBV3 and TRBJ2-5; 7 positions agree with TRBD1. The CDR3 consists of 14 residues. The J segment lost 3 bases and the V segment lost 3 bases, leaving 3 bases of the junction unmatched. Per the germline V gene, CDR1 is SNHLY and CDR2 is FYNGKV (reference sequence). The DNA read from the CDR3 is TGTGCCAGCAGCTTGACAGGGAGGCAAGACACCCAGTAC. Amino acid sequence: CASSLTGRQDTQY. The CDR3 in its entirety is CASSLTGRQDTQYF.